This paragraph reports one TCR beta chain. The antigen remains unidentified. The second PCR ran about 6 to 12 cycles with a sample-barcoded 5' primer and J-beta primers. Each cDNA molecule carried a tag from a template-switch adaptor that contained 12 random nucleotides. TCRdb re-called the 5' RACE reads with MiXCR, one entry per CDR3 protein. The sample holds about 780,000 distinct CDR3 sequences, 25% to 30% seen once. These data come from a study of blood T cells in healthy people across ages. The CDR3 length is 13 residues. V shed 10 bases and J shed 9 bases, with 19 bases lying between them. Study results and limitations: Strong correlation existed between TCR beta diversity and naive T cell percentage.

This sample also belongs to another study, concerning T cells of mothers and their children.

This clonotype was obtained from a boy aged 5-17 years in good health. The chain employs TRBV12-3 or TRBV12-4 and TRBJ2-4; TRBD1 is a possible D gene (7 bases). The sample consisted of blood. The CDR3 DNA reads as TGTGCCACCAGGCGCGGGACAGAAAGCATTCAGTACTTC. This sequence encodes CATRRGTESIQYF.